Below, 11 T cell receptor beta chains from the same sample are listed, as sequenced in a study of PD-1 blockade in classical Hodgkin lymphoma. Using immunoSEQ multiplex PCR, the repertoire was profiled, and TCRdb retains in-frame clones only, with some absent. This repertoire shows around 65,000 clones, roughly nine tenths found once; its top ten account for approximately 16%. Each of the patients experienced relapse following autologous stem cell transplantation, and their brentuximab vedotin exposure differed. The input for sequencing was peripheral blood mononuclear cells (PBMCs), taken at baseline. Receptors were obtained from a human donor with classical Hodgkin lymphoma.

This rearrangement joins TRBV5-1 to TRBJ2-5; D is unclear. V dropped 4 bases and J dropped 2 bases, with 6 bases sitting between them. The CDR3 length is 12 residues. Germline-derived CDR1 and CDR2 are SGHRS and YFSETQ. CDR3 in DNA: TGCGCCAGCAGCCCATCACAAGAGACCCAGTACTTC. Its protein product is CASSPSQETQYF.

This clone has only a few counts. The gene calls are TRBV30 and TRBJ1-1; TRBD1 is a possible D gene (6 bases). The germline V gene has CDR1 GTSNPN and CDR2 SVGIG (reference sequence). With 0 bases removed from V and 6 bases from J, the gap between germline ends came to 8 bases. This CDR3 region has 12 residues. CDR3 sequence reads: CAWSVGGPEAFF. CDR3 nucleotides: TGTGCCTGGAGTGTAGGGGGTCCTGAAGCTTTCTTT.

The chain uses TRBV7-8 and TRBJ1-1; the D gene is possibly TRBD1 (6 bases). CDR1 and CDR2 from the germline V gene are SGHVS and FQNEAQ. The CDR3 loop spans 14 amino acids. V shed 5 bases and J shed 4 bases, with 14 bases lying between them. The DNA of the CDR3 is TGTGCCAGCAGCCCGGCAAGCAGGGGCACTGAAGCTTTCTTT. Translating gives CASSPASRGTEAFF.

This chain connects TRBV6-5 to TRBJ1-6; D is undetermined. Trimming shortened V by 6 bases and J by 7 bases, and 16 bases separated the two germline ends. The V gene's germline CDR1 is MNHEY and CDR2 SVGAGI. This CDR3 comprises 15 residues. The CDR3 loop reads CASSHTLGVNSPLHF. CDR3 nucleotide sequence: TGTGCCAGCAGCCATACTCTCGGGGTAAATTCACCCCTCCACTTT.

The J gene is TRBJ2-7, the V gene TRBV30; 11 bases are a match to TRBD1. Per germline, CDR1 GTSNPN and CDR2 SVGIG (reference sequence). This CDR3 is built from 13 residues. Trimming at V came to 6 bases and at J to 7 bases, leaving 8 bases not matched to a gene. CDR3 DNA: TGTGCCTGTACGGGACAGGGGGTTTTGGAGCAGTACTTC. This encodes CACTGQGVLEQYF. The whole variable domain, remainder taken from reference TRBV30 and TRBJ2-7, is SQTIHQWPATLVQPVGSPLSLECTVEGTSNPNLYWYRQAAGRGLQLLFYSVGIGQISSEVPQNLSASRPQDRQFILSSKKLLLSDSGFYLCACTGQGVLEQYFGPGTRLTVT.

This rearrangement joins TRBV6-5 to TRBJ1-5; TRBD1 matches at 7 bases. Germline V gene sequence: CDR1 MNHEY, CDR2 SVGAGI. The CDR3 extends over 13 amino acids. Losses at the gene ends were 6 bases for V and 6 bases for J; bases not matched to a gene: 5. CDR3 bases: TGTGCCAGCAGAGGACAGGCGGGTCAGCCCCAGCATTTT. It encodes CASRGQAGQPQHF.

The chain carries TRBV6-6 and TRBJ2-4; no clear D. Per the germline V gene, CDR1 is MNHNY and CDR2 is SVGAGI (reference sequence). Trimming left V 2 bases short and J 7 bases short, with 12 bases between. The CDR3 is 14 amino acids. In DNA, the CDR3 is TGTGCCAGCAGTTACATGAAAACCTCGAACATTCAGTACTTC. It codes for CASSYMKTSNIQYF.

This clone was found a few times. The chain carries TRBV6-5 and TRBJ1-6; tentative D call: TRBD1 (5 bases). The CDR3 is 16 amino acids. V gave up 0 bases and J gave up 4 bases, with 10 bases separating them. Germline V gene lookup returns CDR1 MNHEY and CDR2 SVGAGI. This CDR3 is CASSYSPTVYNSPLHF. CDR3 coding DNA: TGTGCCAGCAGTTACTCACCGACAGTTTATAATTCACCCCTCCACTTT.

The rearrangement links TRBV28 to TRBJ2-3; D is undetermined. V was shortened by 5 bases and J by 6 bases, with 12 bases between the two germline ends. This CDR3 has 13 residues. Looked up from germline, CDR1 is MDHEN and CDR2 is SYDVKM. Here the CDR3 reads CASSVAVQDTQYF. The CDR3 DNA is TGTGCCAGCAGTGTCGCAGTACAGGATACGCAGTATTTT.

This sequence joins TRBV2 and TRBJ2-1, with D possibly being TRBD1 (5 bases). Germline V CDR1 and CDR2: SNHLY, FYNNEI. The V and J ends lost 3 bases and 6 bases respectively, with 15 bases between them. This CDR3 spans 15 amino acids. As DNA, the CDR3 is TGTGCCAGCAGTGAGACGGCCAGGGTCGGCAATGAGCAGTTCTTC. Its translation is CASSETARVGNEQFF.

This rearrangement joins TRBV6-1 to TRBJ2-2, with D possibly TRBD2 on 6 matching bases. CDR3 length equals 15 residues. Trimming removed 7 bases at V and 4 bases at J, with 16 bases between. CDR1 MNHNS and CDR2 SASEGT come from the germline V gene. The CDR3 DNA follows: TGTGCCAGCAAGGAGGGGAACGGGGGCACCGGGGAGCTGTTTTTT. Residues: CASKEGNGGTGELFF.